The following is a T cell receptor beta chain sequence with its context. Its antigen is undetermined. At one end, the junction sequence differs from germline, possibly due to a read error. The authors sequenced TCR beta from blood CD8+ and CD4+ T cells. This record comes from a study of CD8 T cells in Susac syndrome. Study results and limitations: The authors acknowledged that their TCR sequencing and HLA analysis involved a relatively small number of individuals.

With random hexamers, reverse transcription was performed on about 0.5 to 1 ug of RNA. An immunoSEQ multiplex PCR amplified TCR beta CDR3 over 54 Vbeta and 13 Jbeta. One entry per CDR3 protein, called by TCRdb with MiXCR from the immunoSEQ multiplex PCR reads. Altogether about 400,000 distinct CDR3 sequences are present, around 85% being singletons, with the ten largest covering roughly 0.11%. The CDR3 runs 17 residues. CDR1 SEHNR and CDR2 FQNEAQ come from the germline V gene (reference sequence). The chain employs TRBV7-9 and TRBJ2-6; D not resolved. The receptor was derived from a human donor with multiple sclerosis. The sequencing sample was made of CD8+ T cells from PBMCs. The CDR3 DNA follows: TGTTCCAGCAGCTCTACCTGGACGGTCTCTGGGGCCAACGTCCTGACTTTC. It codes for CSSSSTWTVSGANVLTF.